This is a list of T cell receptor beta chains from one sample in a study of T cells in Graves' hyperthyroidism and ophthalmopathy. TCRdb used MiXCR to reprocess the multiplex PCR reads, holding one entry per CDR3 protein. The data hold 350,000 to 400,000 distinct CDR3 sequences, with about 18% observed a single time. The sample comprised blood. The receptor set was obtained from a man between 18 and 29 years old with Graves' ophthalmopathy. CDR3s include the opening cysteine and the closing phenylalanine or tryptophan.

TRBJ2-7,TRBV11-3,12,CASSFDPYEQYF
TRBJ2-7,TRBV2,13,CASTPRQLYEQYF
TRBJ1-4,TRBV27,15,CASSPTTGVNEKLFF
TRBJ2-1,TRBV5-6,15,CASSLRAEAYNEQFF
TRBJ1-1,TRBV6-1,13,CASSEIGTGVAFF
TRBJ2-2,TRBV2,15,CASSSTGASAGELFF
TRBJ2-7,TRBV5-8,17,CASSLGLGAGGPYEQYF
TRBJ2-2,TRBV20-1,15,CSARDVDYDTGELFF
TRBJ2-5,TRBV29-1,16,CSAEGTLEGAGETQYF
TRBJ1-4,TRBV5-1,16,CASSLGGTATNEKLFF
TRBJ1-5,TRBV6-1,15,CASSDHSYSNQPQHF
TRBJ1-6,TRBV4-1,14,CASSQDPLVSPLHF
TRBJ1-1,TRBV6-1,11,CASTENTEAFF
TRBJ2-3,TRBV7-8,18,CASSSLAGGPFSTDTQYF
TRBJ2-4,TRBV7-2,15,CASSLGPLAKNIQYF
TRBJ2-3,TRBV7-2,15,CASSLVSDSTDTQYF
TRBJ1-2,TRBV28,14,CASTLGGQDYGYTF
TRBJ1-5,TRBV5-8,14,CASSRDRDRGPQHF
TRBJ2-7,TRBV2,10,CASWGLEQYF
TRBJ2-3,TRBV27,15,CASSPMTLSTDTQYF
TRBJ2-6,TRBV5-1,16,CASSLAVGAGANVLTF
TRBJ1-2,TRBV27,16,CASRSLGTGPNYGYTF
TRBJ2-2,TRBV11-2,14,CASSFHMGTGELFF
TRBJ2-7,TRBV7-9,12,CASVGADYEQYF
TRBJ1-1,TRBV25-1,12,CASSAPDREAFF